This TCR beta chain derives from a study of Ad26.COV2.S vaccination and SARS-CoV-2 variants. Background on the study: Ad26.COV2.S was injected intramuscularly once or twice, 56 days apart.

The protocol was immunoSEQ multiplex PCR, while the TCRdb copy is restricted to in-frame clones and leaves out a portion. The sample consists of 400,000 to 500,000 clones, roughly 90% of them appearing once. CDR1 is LNHDA, CDR2 SQIVND, per germline (reference sequence). V was cut by 7 bases and J by 2 bases, with 17 bases left in between. The CDR3 length is 15 residues. Study-level points and caveats: Substantial breadth in spike-specific CD8+ and CD4+ T cell responses was reportedly seen after vaccination. Placebo recipients showed lower spike-specific TCR breadth than vaccinees.

As to treatment: some 20 received Ad26.COV2.S at low or high dose, single or two shots; about 5 received placebo; per-sample allocation not given. Samples came from day 63 after the first vaccine or placebo injection. An Ad26 vector that expressed Wuhan-strain SARS-CoV-2 spike constituted the vaccine. For this clone: The antigen is undetermined.

This material consisted of peripheral blood, taken in a trial of Ad26.COV2.S vaccine versus placebo. The rearrangement links TRBV19 to TRBJ1-1, with D perhaps TRBD1 (6 bases). The TCR originated in a person aged 18-60 years who received the Ad26.COV2.S COVID-19 vaccine or a placebo. CDR3 DNA: TGTGCCAGTACCGACCGTACAGGGTTTAACACTGAAGCTTTCTTT. It yields the protein CASTDRTGFNTEAFF.